This T cell receptor beta chain was obtained from a study of T cells in localized non-small cell lung cancer (TCRdb year 2020). Regarding the complete study: The study analyzed T cell repertoires of 200 to 300 early-stage NSCLC patients, comparing tumors and uninvolved tumor-adjacent lungs. The cohort comprised approximately 240 treatment-naïve NSCLC patients with resected, localized lung tumors. Of the NSCLC patients, over 120 were male and around 99 were female, and the mean age was approximately 64 years.

As to this clone: The target of this receptor is not known. No much larger clone exists at a distance of one base, and base qualities are not known.

The immunoSEQ Assay was used to sequence TCR beta CDR3 regions from DNA. On the study's bioinformatics: T cell density was computed as TCR beta template counts normalized to usable DNA estimated by amplifying housekeeping genes. Using the preseqR package, richness was estimated by extrapolating to 120,000 templates for tissue samples and 400,000 templates for PBMC samples. Clonality was calculated as one minus Pielou's evenness. Differential abundance testing on productive amino-acid clonotypes, with a minimum total count of 5 and an alpha of 0.1, was used to identify tissue-enriched TCRs. The Jaccard Index and the Morisita Overlap Index were used to measure repertoire overlap between compartments. GLIPH grouped TCR beta CDR3s together with public tetramer-defined viral CDR3s, and a viral motif had to include at least three viral sequences and also show V-gene enrichment. As stored in TCRdb, this immuneACCESS dataset retains in-frame rearrangements with V and J assigned. A fraction of the clones does not appear; measured against another copy, unresolved V genes explain less than half of the discrepancy, and the remainder lacks a known reason. V, J and clone size are those of that table, while D and trimming were read from the DNA. Here the sample has some 140,000 clones; more than 80% occur a single time. The top ten clones comprise approximately 1.5% of the sample.

At diagnosis, tumor, uninvolved tumor-adjacent lung and peripheral blood were collected and then preserved as a mix of FFPE and fresh-frozen material. For TCR repertoire profiling, blood samples were analyzed in the form of peripheral blood mononuclear cells. The CDR3 covers 15 residues, taking in both the cysteine and the phenylalanine. Only the CDR3 DNA stays, 45 bases, in frame from base 1. Between the V and J ends, shortened by 0 bases and 4 bases respectively, the junction contains 10 bases. Reading the germline V gene (reference sequence) gives CDR1 MNHNY and CDR2 SVGAGI. Study-wide findings and limitations: Longer overall survival was associated with higher T cell density in blood, whereas shorter survival was associated with higher clonality in adjacent lung. Since the design was exploratory, TCR variables were selected using unadjusted p-values with no false-discovery rate correction. Uninvolved tumor-adjacent lung showed the highest T cell clonality, higher than tumor, which suggests more focused antigenic responses in the uninvolved tumor-adjacent lung. Because multi-region tumor sequencing was not done, intratumor heterogeneity could not be ruled out. A median of about 53 of the top 100 tumor clones were detected in paired uninvolved adjacent lung, and some 28 of these tumor clones were also found among the top 100 clones of the paired uninvolved adjacent lung.

The rearrangement combines TRBV6-6 with TRBJ1-5; no confident D gene assignment can be made. The TCR sequence derives from a female donor aged 60 or older with stage I lung adenocarcinoma. The material sequenced was peripheral blood, taken before any cancer treatment. The CDR3 protein: CASSYSPQKNQPQHF. The DNA sequence follows: TGTGCCAGCAGTTACTCGCCACAGAAAAATCAGCCCCAGCATTTT.